This TCR beta chain was recovered during a study of blood T cell repertoires in COVID-19. In the study overall: The origin of the acute and convalescent COVID-19 samples was the United States, Italy and Spain. The analysed material was cDNA or gDNA that came from T cells, B-cell-depleted T cells, or PBMCs.

Authors' processing steps: Reference gene primer amplification in the assay estimated nucleated cell counts. Assay used: immunoSEQ multiplex PCR; TCRdb lists only in-frame clones, some missing. V and J calls and clone size are those listed in that table; D and trimming were worked out from the DNA. The profile shows around 380,000 clones, about 80% of them singletons. V was clipped by 2 bases and J by 4 bases, with 8 bases between them. The CDR3 spans 12 residues. The germline V gene has CDR1 GTSNPN and CDR2 SVGIG (reference sequence). The origin of this receptor is a human donor with acute or convalescent COVID-19. The donor label of this sample is uncertain. Sample: peripheral blood. The genes are TRBV30 and TRBJ1-1; D unresolved. DNA for the CDR3: TGTGCCTGGAGTTCAGTCCTCACTGAAGCTTTCTTT. Its protein is CAWSSVLTEAFF.